These 29 T cell receptor beta chains were all obtained from the same sample, sequenced in a study of blood T cell repertoires in COVID-19 (TCRdb year 2020). Library construction relied on the immunoSEQ multiplex PCR assay. In its TCRdb copy, this immuneACCESS table keeps in-frame sequences only and misses some clones. Where compared with another copy, unresolved V genes explain less than half of these, and the others have no known cause. Across this sample there are more than 300,000 clones, with 92% seen only once. In total, the top ten clones hold approximately 18% of the sample. Sample: PBMCs or T cells enriched from blood (not recorded which). These receptors were collected from a woman aged 25 to 39 who had recovered from COVID-19.

The chain combines TRBV7-4 with TRBJ1-3, with D possibly TRBD1 on 5 matching bases. Trimming shortened V by 1 base and J by 1 base, and 23 bases separated the two germline ends. The CDR3 is made up of 20 amino acids. The V gene's germline CDR1 is SGHVT and CDR2 SQSDAQ. The CDR3 here is CASSLEVELANRRSGNTIYF. For the CDR3, the DNA is TGTGCCAGCAGCTTAGAGGTTGAGCTTGCAAACAGGCGGTCTGGAAACACCATATATTTT.

The V call is TRBV4-3, the J call TRBJ2-6; 9 bases fit TRBD1. Germline CDR1 reads LGHNA; CDR2 reads YSLEER. After removal of 5 bases from V and 2 bases from J, the junction contained 13 bases not matched to a gene. CDR3 length: 19 residues. CDR3 nucleotide sequence: TGCGCCAGCAGCTTATACCCGGGACAGGGAGTTCCTGGGGCCAACGTCCTGACTTTC. It translates to CASSLYPGQGVPGANVLTF.

The chain uses TRBV30 and TRBJ1-4; no firm D call. Germline V gives CDR1 GTSNPN, CDR2 SVGIG (reference sequence). Trimming cost V 0 bases and J 13 bases, with 12 bases left between them. The CDR3 contains 12 residues. Here the CDR3 reads CAWSVHPGGLFF. The CDR3 region has the DNA TGTGCCTGGAGTGTTCACCCGGGAGGACTGTTTTTT. The whole variable domain, remainder taken from reference TRBV30 and TRBJ1-4, is SQTIHQWPATLVQPVGSPLSLECTVEGTSNPNLYWYRQAAGRGLQLLFYSVGIGQISSEVPQNLSASRPQDRQFILSSKKLLLSDSGFYLCAWSVHPGGLFFGSGTQLSVL.

The V and J genes are TRBV28 and TRBJ1-1, with a weak D call TRBD1 (6 bases). The germline V gene encodes CDR1 MDHEN and CDR2 SYDVKM. This CDR3 contains 13 residues. Trimming took 7 bases from V and 3 from J, leaving 12 bases between them. The CDR3: CASIGQIDTEAFF. In DNA, the CDR3 is TGTGCCAGCATAGGACAGATAGACACTGAAGCTTTCTTT.

This clone was found once. The sample carries other DNA sequences with the same CDR3. The chain couples TRBV28 to TRBJ1-5; D may be TRBD1 (6 bases). This CDR3 has 15 residues. The germline gives CDR1 MDHEN, CDR2 SYDVKM. V gave up 3 bases and J gave up 0 bases, with 9 bases separating them. In DNA, the CDR3 is TGTGCCAGCAGTTTGCAGGGGATTAGCAATCAGCCCCAGCATTTT. This translates into CASSLQGISNQPQHF.

V gene TRBV7-9 combines with J gene TRBJ2-1, with 15 bases aligning to TRBD2. Germline values: CDR1 SEHNR, CDR2 FQNEAQ (reference sequence). This CDR3 contains 16 residues. J was trimmed by 11 bases and V by 4 bases; bases with no gene match: 9. CDR3 residues: CASSSLIGLAGGKQFF. The CDR3 DNA reads as TGTGCCAGCAGCTCTCTGATCGGACTAGCGGGAGGGAAGCAGTTCTTC.

V is TRBV9 and J is TRBJ2-2; no clear D. V was shortened by 0 bases and J by 0 bases, with 9 bases between the two germline ends. The CDR3 runs to 16 residues. Germline lookup yields CDR1 SGDLS and CDR2 YYNGEE. CDR3 residues: CASSVERGTNTGELFF. DNA for the CDR3: TGTGCCAGCAGCGTAGAAAGAGGAACGAACACCGGGGAGCTGTTTTTT.

This sequence joins TRBV5-1 and TRBJ2-4, with 9 bases that match TRBD1. Trimming cost V 1 base and J 6 bases; bases outside gene matches: 2. The CDR3 extends over 14 amino acids. The V gene's germline CDR1 is SGHRS and CDR2 YFSETQ. CDR3 nucleotide sequence: TGCGCCAGCAGCTTGACAGGGGGCGGAAACATTCAGTACTTC. Translating gives CASSLTGGGNIQYF. Using reference TRBV5-1 and TRBJ2-4 for the parts outside the CDR3, the full variable domain is KAGVTQTPRYLIKTRGQQVTLSCSPISGHRSVSWYQQTPGQGLQFLFEYFSETQRNKGNFPGRFSGRQFSNSRSEMNVSTLELGDSALYLCASSLTGGGNIQYFGAGTRLSVL.

The rearrangement uses TRBV7-9 and TRBJ2-1; D not certain. Deletions cut 7 bases from V and 2 bases from J, with 15 bases between. This CDR3 contains 15 residues. The germline gives CDR1 SEHNR, CDR2 FQNEAQ (reference sequence). The CDR3 DNA follows: TGTGCCAGCACCCCGACTTCTGCAGCCTACAATGAGCAGTTCTTC. It specifies CASTPTSAAYNEQFF.

The chain is built from TRBV9 and TRBJ1-1, with 8 bases lining up with TRBD1. Germline V lookup: CDR1 SGDLS, CDR2 YYNGEE. With V trimmed by 3 bases and J by 1 base, 5 bases remained unmatched. CDR3 size: 15 residues. The CDR3 reads CASSAGGVGNTEAFF. The DNA of the CDR3 is TGTGCCAGCAGCGCAGGGGGCGTTGGGAACACTGAAGCTTTCTTT. Full variable domain (remainder filled in from reference TRBV9 and TRBJ1-1): DSGVTQTPKHLITATGQRVTLRCSPRSGDLSVYWYQQSLDQGLQFLIQYYNGEERAKGNILERFSAQQFPDLHSELNLSSLELGDSALYFCASSAGGVGNTEAFFGQGTRLTVV.

The chain recombines TRBV4-3 with TRBJ1-1; D gene unclear. V lost 3 bases and J lost 4, with 9 bases in between. Per the germline V gene, CDR1 is LGHNA and CDR2 is YSLEER. The CDR3 consists of 13 residues. The CDR3 region has the DNA TGCGCCAGCAGCCACAGATGGAGCACTGAAGCTTTCTTT. Its protein is CASSHRWSTEAFF.

The chain couples TRBV5-1 to TRBJ1-6; D may be TRBD1 (5 bases). Germline lookup yields CDR1 SGHRS and CDR2 YFSETQ. V was clipped by 0 bases and J by 7 bases, with 11 bases between them. The CDR3 loop spans 15 amino acids. The CDR3 loop is CASSLEPGRNSPLHF. The CDR3 bases are TGCGCCAGCAGCTTGGAGCCAGGGAGGAATTCACCCCTCCACTTT.

The genes are TRBV7-2 and TRBJ1-6, with D tentatively TRBD1 (6 bases). V dropped 1 base and J dropped 7 bases, with 11 bases sitting between them. CDR1 SGHTA and CDR2 FQGNSA come from the germline V gene. This CDR3 is 15 amino acids long. The CDR3 here is CASSLGQGSNSPLHF. The DNA for the CDR3 is TGTGCCAGCAGCTTAGGTCAGGGGTCAAATTCACCCCTCCACTTT.

The V gene is TRBV15, the J gene TRBJ2-7; 10 bases line up with TRBD2. The CDR3 extends over 13 amino acids. The germline gives CDR1 LNHNV, CDR2 YYDKDF (reference sequence). Trimming at V came to 5 bases and at J to 6 bases, leaving 4 bases not matched to a gene. The CDR3 region has the DNA TGTGCCACCAGCCCTAGCGGGGGCAGCGAGCAGTACTTC. Translated: CATSPSGGSEQYF.

This clone showed up just once. The gene calls are TRBV20-1 and TRBJ1-1; D is uncertain. V dropped 3 bases and J dropped 3 bases, with 8 bases sitting between them. Germline V gene sequence: CDR1 DFQATT, CDR2 SNEGSKA (reference sequence). This CDR3 has 12 amino acids. The CDR3 sequence is CSASDGDTEAFF. The CDR3 region has the DNA TGCAGTGCTAGTGACGGGGACACTGAAGCTTTCTTT.

CDR3 sequence (DNA): TGTGCCAGCAGCCGACAGTCCTTCTCTGGAAACACCATATATTTT. Residues: CASSRQSFSGNTIYF. The V call is TRBV6-2 or TRBV6-3, the J call TRBJ1-3; possible D gene TRBD1, 5 bases. Trimming removed 6 bases at V and 0 bases at J, with 12 bases between. The CDR3 is 15 amino acids. Germline V gives CDR1 MNHEY, CDR2 SVGEGT.

This chain uses TRBV28 with TRBJ1-2; D remains unclear. Germline loops: CDR1 MDHEN, CDR2 SYDVKM. V gave up 7 bases and J gave up 1 base, with 10 bases separating them. The CDR3 has 13 residues. CDR3 nucleotide sequence: TGTGCCAGCAAAGAGGGATTTAACTATGGCTACACCTTC. This codes for CASKEGFNYGYTF.

The chain combines TRBV7-3 with TRBJ1-5; tentative D call: TRBD1 (6 bases). Germline V gives CDR1 SGHTA, CDR2 FQGTGA. The length of the CDR3 is 15 residues. The ends were cut back, 3 bases at V and 1 base at J, with 10 bases in the middle. CDR3 in amino acids: CASSFRGESNQPQHF. CDR3 coding DNA: TGTGCCAGCAGCTTCAGGGGAGAAAGCAATCAGCCCCAGCATTTT.

This chain joins TRBV11-3 and TRBJ2-3; D gene uncertain. The CDR3 loop spans 13 amino acids. Germline V gene data show CDR1 as SGHNT and CDR2 as YENEEA. The V gene lost 3 bases and the J gene lost 0 bases, with 4 bases spanning the gap. The CDR3 loop is CASSFRSTDTQYF. DNA for the CDR3: TGTGCCAGCAGCTTCCGTAGCACAGATACGCAGTATTTT.

This clone was detected once. The V and J genes are TRBV7-9 and TRBJ2-1; D perhaps matches TRBD1 (5 bases). The V end lost 0 bases, the J end lost 7 bases, and 25 bases lay between the germline ends. The CDR3 spans 19 residues. Germline V CDR1 and CDR2: SEHNR, FQNEAQ (reference sequence). CDR3 DNA sequence: TGTGCCAGCAGCTTAGCGCTGGTCAGGGCCCGATCATTAGAGAATGAGCAGTTCTTC. It translates to CASSLALVRARSLENEQFF.

The CDR3 is CASSLAPSRGRGYGYTF. Written as DNA, the CDR3 is TGTGCCAGCAGTTTAGCCCCCTCACGGGGGAGAGGCTATGGCTACACCTTC. The chain carries TRBV28 and TRBJ1-2; D might be TRBD1 (5 bases). This CDR3 spans 17 amino acids. Germline lookup yields CDR1 MDHEN and CDR2 SYDVKM. V was cut by 2 bases and J by 4 bases, with 20 bases left in between.

The chain recombines TRBV18 with TRBJ1-6; D gene ambiguous. Germline V gene lookup returns CDR1 KGHSH and CDR2 LQKENI. The CDR3 runs 13 residues. V lost 2 bases and J 9 bases, leaving 8 bases between the germline ends. The CDR3 reads CASSPERSSPLHF. Written as DNA, the CDR3 is TGTGCCAGCTCACCAGAAAGGAGTTCACCCCTCCACTTT.

Written as DNA, the CDR3 is TGCGCCAGCAGCTTAGGACAGGGGGGAAATTACGAGCAGTACTTC. As protein: CASSLGQGGNYEQYF. V usage is TRBV5-1 and J usage is TRBJ2-7; 10 positions agree with TRBD1. The CDR3 covers 15 residues. The germline gives CDR1 SGHRS, CDR2 YFSETQ. V dropped 2 bases and J dropped 4; count of bases not matched to a gene: 6.

The J gene is TRBJ2-3, the V gene TRBV11-2, with D tentatively TRBD2 (6 bases). The CDR3 totals 20 residues. The V gene's germline CDR1 is SGHAT and CDR2 FQNNGV. The V and J ends lost 0 bases and 2 bases respectively, with 24 bases between them. The CDR3 region is CASSLDRWGESGSSTDTQYF. Written as DNA, the CDR3 is TGTGCCAGCAGCTTAGATAGATGGGGGGAAAGCGGTAGTTCCACAGATACGCAGTATTTT.

The chain is built from TRBV29-1 and TRBJ2-1, with 7 bases identical to TRBD1. Germline CDR1 and CDR2: SQVTM and ANQGSEA. This CDR3 has 14 residues. J was trimmed by 3 bases and V by 7 bases; bases with no gene match: 9. CDR3 sequence: CSGNRGRFYNEQFF. CDR3 in DNA: TGCAGCGGGAACAGGGGTCGTTTCTACAATGAGCAGTTCTTC.

The rearrangement joins TRBV7-9 to TRBJ2-1, with 9 bases that match TRBD2. The CDR3 consists of 15 residues. The germline V gene has CDR1 SEHNR and CDR2 FQNEAQ (reference sequence). V lost 3 bases, J lost 6 bases, and 6 bases stayed unmatched. The CDR3 sequence: CASSFSLAGTNEQFF. CDR3 DNA sequence: TGTGCCAGCAGCTTCAGTCTAGCGGGGACCAATGAGCAGTTCTTC.

The chain employs TRBV19 and TRBJ1-2; D remains unclear. The CDR3 sequence is 16 residues long. Looked up from germline, CDR1 is LNHDA and CDR2 is SQIVND (reference sequence). V lost 7 bases, J lost 1 base, and 19 bases lay in between. CDR3 residues: CASTEALRIGNYGYTF. In DNA, the CDR3 is TGTGCCAGTACTGAGGCCCTTCGGATCGGTAACTATGGCTACACCTTC.

The chain combines TRBV7-3 with TRBJ2-1, with TRBD1 identical over 9 bases. Trimming at V came to 5 bases and at J to 5 bases, leaving 4 bases not matched to a gene. Germline CDR1 is SGHTA and CDR2 is FQGTGA. This CDR3 has 14 amino acids. The CDR3 here is CASSLGQGNNEQFF. The DNA of the CDR3 is TGTGCCAGCAGCCTAGGACAGGGGAACAATGAGCAGTTCTTC.

V usage is TRBV5-6 and J usage is TRBJ1-2; 7 bases map to TRBD1. The CDR3 totals 14 residues. CDR1 SGHDT and CDR2 YYEEEE come from the germline V gene. The junction had 7 bases not matched to a gene; V was cut back by 0 bases and J by 8 bases. CDR3 in DNA: TGTGCCAGCAGCTTGGGGGACAGTTTGAGGGGCTACACCTTC. Amino acid sequence: CASSLGDSLRGYTF.